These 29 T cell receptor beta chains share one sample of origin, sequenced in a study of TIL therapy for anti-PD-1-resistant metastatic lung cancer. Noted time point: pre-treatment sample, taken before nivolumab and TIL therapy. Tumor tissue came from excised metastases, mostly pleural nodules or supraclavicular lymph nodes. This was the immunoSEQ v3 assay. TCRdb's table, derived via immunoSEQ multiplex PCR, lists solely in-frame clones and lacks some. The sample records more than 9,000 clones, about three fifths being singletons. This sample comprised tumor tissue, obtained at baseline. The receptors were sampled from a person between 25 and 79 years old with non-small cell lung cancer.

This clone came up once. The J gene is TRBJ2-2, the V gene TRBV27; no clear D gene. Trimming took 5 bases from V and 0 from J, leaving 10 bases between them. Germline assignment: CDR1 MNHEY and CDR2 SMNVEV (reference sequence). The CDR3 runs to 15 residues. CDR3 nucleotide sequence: TGTGCCAGCAGTCCTATGCGCTCGAACACCGGGGAGCTGTTTTTT. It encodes CASSPMRSNTGELFF.

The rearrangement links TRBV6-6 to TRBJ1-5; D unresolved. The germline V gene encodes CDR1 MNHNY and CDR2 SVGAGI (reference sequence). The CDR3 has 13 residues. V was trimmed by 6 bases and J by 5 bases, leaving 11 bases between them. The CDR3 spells CASSYLIDQPQHF. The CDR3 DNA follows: TGTGCCAGCAGCTACCTCATCGATCAGCCCCAGCATTTT.

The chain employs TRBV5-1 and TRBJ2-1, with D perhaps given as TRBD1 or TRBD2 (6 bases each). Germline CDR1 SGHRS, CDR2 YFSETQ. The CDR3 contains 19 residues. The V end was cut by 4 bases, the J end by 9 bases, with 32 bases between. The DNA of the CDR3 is TGCGCCAGCAGCCCTAGGGGGTCGGGAGCGGCCCCCCGGTCGAGTGAGCAGTTCTTC. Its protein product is CASSPRGSGAAPRSSEQFF.

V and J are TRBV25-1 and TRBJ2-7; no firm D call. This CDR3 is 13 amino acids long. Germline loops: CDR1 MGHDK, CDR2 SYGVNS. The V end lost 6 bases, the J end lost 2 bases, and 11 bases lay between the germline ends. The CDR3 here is CASSPGQPYEQYF. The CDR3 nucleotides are TGTGCCAGCAGCCCCGGCCAGCCCTACGAGCAGTACTTC.

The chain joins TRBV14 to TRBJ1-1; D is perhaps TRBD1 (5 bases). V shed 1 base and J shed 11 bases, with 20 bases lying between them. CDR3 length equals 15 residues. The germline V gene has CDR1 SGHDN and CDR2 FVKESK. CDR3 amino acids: CASSQADRQGGKAFF. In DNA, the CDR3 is TGTGCCAGCAGCCAAGCAGATAGGCAGGGAGGGAAGGCTTTCTTT.

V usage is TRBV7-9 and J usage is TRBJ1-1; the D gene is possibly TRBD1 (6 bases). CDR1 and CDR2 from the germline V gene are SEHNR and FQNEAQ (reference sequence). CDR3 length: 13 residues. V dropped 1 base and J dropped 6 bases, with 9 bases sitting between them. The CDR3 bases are TGTGCCAGCAGCTTAGAGGGGGACCCTGAAGCTTTCTTT. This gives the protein CASSLEGDPEAFF.

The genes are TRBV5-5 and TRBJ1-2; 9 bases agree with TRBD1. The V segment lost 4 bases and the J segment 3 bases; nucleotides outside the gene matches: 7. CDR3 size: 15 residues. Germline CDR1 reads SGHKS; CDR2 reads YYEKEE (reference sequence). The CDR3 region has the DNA TGTGCCAGCAGCGCCTACAGGGGGCGCGACTATGGCTACACCTTC. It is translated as CASSAYRGRDYGYTF.

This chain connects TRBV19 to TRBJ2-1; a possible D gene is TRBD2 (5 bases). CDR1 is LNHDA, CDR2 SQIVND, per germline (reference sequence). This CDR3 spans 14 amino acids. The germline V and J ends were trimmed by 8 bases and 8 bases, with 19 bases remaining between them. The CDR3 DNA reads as TGTGCCAGTTCGGGGATGGGTTGGGTGGATGAGCAGTTCTTC. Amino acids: CASSGMGWVDEQFF.

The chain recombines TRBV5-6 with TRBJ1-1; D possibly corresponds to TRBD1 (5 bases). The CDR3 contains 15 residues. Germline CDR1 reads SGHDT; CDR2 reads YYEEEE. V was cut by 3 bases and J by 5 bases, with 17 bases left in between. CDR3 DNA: TGTGCCAGCAGCTACGCGCCAGGGTGGCGGACTGAAGCTTTCTTT. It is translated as CASSYAPGWRTEAFF.

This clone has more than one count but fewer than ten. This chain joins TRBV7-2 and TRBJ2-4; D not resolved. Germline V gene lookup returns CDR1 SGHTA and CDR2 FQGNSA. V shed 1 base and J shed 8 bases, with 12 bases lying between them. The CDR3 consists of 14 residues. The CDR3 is CASSLVQFVDIQYF. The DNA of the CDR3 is TGTGCCAGCAGCTTAGTCCAGTTCGTGGACATTCAGTACTTC.

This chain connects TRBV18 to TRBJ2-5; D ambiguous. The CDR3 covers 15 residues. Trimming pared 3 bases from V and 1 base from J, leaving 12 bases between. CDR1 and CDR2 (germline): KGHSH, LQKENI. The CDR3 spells CASSPSPSAQETQYF. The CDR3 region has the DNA TGTGCCAGCTCACCTTCACCGAGCGCCCAAGAGACCCAGTACTTC. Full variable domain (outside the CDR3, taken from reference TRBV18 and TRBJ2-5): NAGVMQNPRHLVRRRGQEARLRCSPMKGHSHVYWYRQLPEEGLKFMVYLQKENIIDESGMPKERFSAEFPKEGPSILRIQQVVRGDSAAYFCASSPSPSAQETQYFGPGTRLLVL.

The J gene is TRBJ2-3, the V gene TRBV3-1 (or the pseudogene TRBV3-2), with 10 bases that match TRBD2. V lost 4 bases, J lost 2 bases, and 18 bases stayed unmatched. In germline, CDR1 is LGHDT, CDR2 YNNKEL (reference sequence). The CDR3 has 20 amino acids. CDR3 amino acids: CASSLTLAGDQILDTDTQYF. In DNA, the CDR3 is TGTGCCAGCAGCCTTACTCTAGCGGGGGACCAGATCCTCGACACAGATACGCAGTATTTT.

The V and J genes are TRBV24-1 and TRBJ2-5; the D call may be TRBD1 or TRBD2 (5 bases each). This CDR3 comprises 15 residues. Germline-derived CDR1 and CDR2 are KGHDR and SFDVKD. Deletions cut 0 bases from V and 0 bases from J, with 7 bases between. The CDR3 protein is CATSDLMGDQETQYF. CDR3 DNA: TGTGCCACCAGTGATTTGATGGGGGACCAAGAGACCCAGTACTTC.

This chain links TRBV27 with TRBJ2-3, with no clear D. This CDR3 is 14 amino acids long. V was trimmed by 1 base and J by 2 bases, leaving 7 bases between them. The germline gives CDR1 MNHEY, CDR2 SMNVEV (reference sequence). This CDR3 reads CASSLYRPTDTQYF. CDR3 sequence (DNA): TGTGCCAGCAGTTTATACCGGCCCACAGATACGCAGTATTTT.

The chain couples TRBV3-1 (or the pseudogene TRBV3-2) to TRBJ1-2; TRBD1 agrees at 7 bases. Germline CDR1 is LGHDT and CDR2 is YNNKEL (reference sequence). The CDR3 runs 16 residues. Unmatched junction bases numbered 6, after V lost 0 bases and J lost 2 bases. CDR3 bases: TGTGCCAGCAGCCAAGATGAAGGGGGCAGGAACTATGGCTACACCTTC. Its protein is CASSQDEGGRNYGYTF.

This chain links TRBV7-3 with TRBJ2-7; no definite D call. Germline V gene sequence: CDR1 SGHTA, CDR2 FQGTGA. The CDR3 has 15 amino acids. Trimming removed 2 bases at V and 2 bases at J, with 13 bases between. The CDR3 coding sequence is TGTGCCAGCAGCTTAGGCTCCGACTCTCCCTACGAGCAGTACTTC. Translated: CASSLGSDSPYEQYF.

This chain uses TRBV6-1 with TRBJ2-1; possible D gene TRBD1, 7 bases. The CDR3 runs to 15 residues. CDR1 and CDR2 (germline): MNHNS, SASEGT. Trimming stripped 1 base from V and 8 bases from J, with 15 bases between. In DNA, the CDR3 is TGTGCCAGCAGTGAAGGTACAGGGGAGGTCGATGAGCAGTTCTTC. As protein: CASSEGTGEVDEQFF.

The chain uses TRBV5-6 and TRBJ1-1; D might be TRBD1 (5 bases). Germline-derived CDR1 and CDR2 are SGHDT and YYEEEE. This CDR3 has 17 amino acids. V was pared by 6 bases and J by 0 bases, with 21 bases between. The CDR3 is CASTSWGGWWMNTEAFF. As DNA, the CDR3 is TGTGCCAGCACGTCCTGGGGGGGTTGGTGGATGAACACTGAAGCTTTCTTT.

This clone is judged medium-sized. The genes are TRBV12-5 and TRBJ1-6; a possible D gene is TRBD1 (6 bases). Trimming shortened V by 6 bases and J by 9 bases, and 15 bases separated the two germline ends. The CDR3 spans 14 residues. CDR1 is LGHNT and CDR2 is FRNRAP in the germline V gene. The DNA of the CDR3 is TGTGCTAGTGGCCCTACAGGGTGGGGTTCACCCCTCCACTTT. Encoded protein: CASGPTGWGSPLHF.

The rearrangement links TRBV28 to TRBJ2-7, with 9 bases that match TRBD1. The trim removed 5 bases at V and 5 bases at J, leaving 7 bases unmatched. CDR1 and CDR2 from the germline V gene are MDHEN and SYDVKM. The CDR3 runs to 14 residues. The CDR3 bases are TGTGCCAGCAGTGCCGGGACAGGGACCAACGAGCAGTACTTC. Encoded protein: CASSAGTGTNEQYF.

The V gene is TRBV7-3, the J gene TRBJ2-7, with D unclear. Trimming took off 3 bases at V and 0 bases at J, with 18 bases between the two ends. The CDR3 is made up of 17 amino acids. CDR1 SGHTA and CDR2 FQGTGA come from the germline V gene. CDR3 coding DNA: TGTGCCAGCAGCTTTTGGGATCCCGATTGCCCCTCCTACGAGCAGTACTTC. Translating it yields CASSFWDPDCPSYEQYF.

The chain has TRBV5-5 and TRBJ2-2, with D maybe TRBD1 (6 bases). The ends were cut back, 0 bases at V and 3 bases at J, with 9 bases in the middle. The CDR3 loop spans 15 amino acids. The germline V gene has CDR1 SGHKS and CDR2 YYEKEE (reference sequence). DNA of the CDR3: TGTGCCAGCAGCTTGGACAGGGTCTACACCGGGGAGCTGTTTTTT. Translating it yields CASSLDRVYTGELFF. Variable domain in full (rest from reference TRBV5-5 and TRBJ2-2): DAGVTQSPTHLIKTRGQQVTLRCSPISGHKSVSWYQQVLGQGPQFIFQYYEKEERGRGNFPDRFSARQFPNYSSELNVNALLLGDSALYLCASSLDRVYTGELFFGEGSRLTVL.

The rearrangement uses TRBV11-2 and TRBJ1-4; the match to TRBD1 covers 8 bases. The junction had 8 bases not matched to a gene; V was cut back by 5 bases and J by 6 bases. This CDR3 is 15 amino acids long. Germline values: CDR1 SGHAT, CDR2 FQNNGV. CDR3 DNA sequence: TGTGCCAGCAGCATAGGACAGGGACATCATGAAAAACTGTTTTTT. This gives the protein CASSIGQGHHEKLFF.

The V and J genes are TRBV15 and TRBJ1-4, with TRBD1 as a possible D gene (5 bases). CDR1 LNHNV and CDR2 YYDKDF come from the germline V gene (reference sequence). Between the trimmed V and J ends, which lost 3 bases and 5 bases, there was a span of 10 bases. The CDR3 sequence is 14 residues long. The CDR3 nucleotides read TGTGCCACCAGCAGTACCAGGGTGAATGAAAAACTGTTTTTT. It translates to CATSSTRVNEKLFF.

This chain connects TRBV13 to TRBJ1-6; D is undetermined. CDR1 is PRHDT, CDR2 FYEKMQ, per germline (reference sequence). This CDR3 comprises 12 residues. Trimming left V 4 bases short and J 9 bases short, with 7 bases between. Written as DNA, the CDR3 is TGTGCCAGCAGCTCCTCGGGTTCACCCCTCCACTTT. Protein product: CASSSSGSPLHF.

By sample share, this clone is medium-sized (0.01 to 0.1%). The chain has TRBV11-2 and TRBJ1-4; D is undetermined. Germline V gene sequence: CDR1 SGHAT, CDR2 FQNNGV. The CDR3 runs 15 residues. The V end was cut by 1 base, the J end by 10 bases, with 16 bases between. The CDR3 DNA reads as TGTGCCAGCAGCTTAGTTGACGGAGTCTCAGGAAAACTGTTTTTT. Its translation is CASSLVDGVSGKLFF.

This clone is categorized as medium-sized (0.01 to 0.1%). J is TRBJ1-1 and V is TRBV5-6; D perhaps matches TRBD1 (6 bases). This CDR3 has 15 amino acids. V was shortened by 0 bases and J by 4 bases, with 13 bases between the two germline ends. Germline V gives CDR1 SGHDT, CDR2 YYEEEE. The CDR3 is CASSLGFRGVTEAFF. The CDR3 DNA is TGTGCCAGCAGCTTGGGATTCAGGGGAGTCACTGAAGCTTTCTTT.

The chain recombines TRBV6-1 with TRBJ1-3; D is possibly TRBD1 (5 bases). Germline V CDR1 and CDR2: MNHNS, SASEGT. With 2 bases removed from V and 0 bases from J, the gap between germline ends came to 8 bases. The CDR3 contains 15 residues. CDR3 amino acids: CASSESGTSGNTIYF. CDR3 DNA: TGTGCCAGCAGTGAATCGGGGACCTCTGGAAACACCATATATTTT.

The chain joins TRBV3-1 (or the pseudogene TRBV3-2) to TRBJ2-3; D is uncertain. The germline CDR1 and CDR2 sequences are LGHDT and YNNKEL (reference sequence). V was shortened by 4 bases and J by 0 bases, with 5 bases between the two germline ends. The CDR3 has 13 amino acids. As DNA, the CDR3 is TGTGCCAGCAGCCCCTCTAGCACAGATACGCAGTATTTT. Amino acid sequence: CASSPSSTDTQYF.